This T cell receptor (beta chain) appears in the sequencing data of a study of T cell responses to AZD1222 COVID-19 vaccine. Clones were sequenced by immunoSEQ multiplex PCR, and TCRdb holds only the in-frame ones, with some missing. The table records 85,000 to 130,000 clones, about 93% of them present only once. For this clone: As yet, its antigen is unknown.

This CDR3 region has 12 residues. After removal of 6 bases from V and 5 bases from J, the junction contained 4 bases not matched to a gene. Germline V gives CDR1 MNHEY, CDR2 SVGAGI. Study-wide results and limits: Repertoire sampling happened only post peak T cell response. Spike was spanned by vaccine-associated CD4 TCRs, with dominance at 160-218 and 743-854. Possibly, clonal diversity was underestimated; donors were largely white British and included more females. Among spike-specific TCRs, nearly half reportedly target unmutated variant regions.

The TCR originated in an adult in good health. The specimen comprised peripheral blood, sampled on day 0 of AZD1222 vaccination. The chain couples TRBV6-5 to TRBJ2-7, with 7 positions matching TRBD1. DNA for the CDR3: TGTGCCAGCAGCAAACAGGGGAACGAGCAGTACTTC. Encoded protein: CASSKQGNEQYF.